This TCR beta chain was observed in a study of graft-versus-host responses after intestinal transplantation. Findings of the study overall: Graft-donor T cell macrochimerism in patients accompanied high graft-versus-host to host-versus-graft clonal ratios in allografts.

The data were produced by immunoSEQ multiplex PCR, yet TCRdb's version contains in-frame clones alone and is incomplete. Of 90,000 to 150,000 clones detected, 90% to 95% appear once; the ten largest clones hold around 3%. Looked up from germline, CDR1 is MDHEN and CDR2 is SYDVKM. V was pared by 9 bases and J by 5 bases, with 20 bases between. The CDR3 consists of 15 residues. Points on this clone: What it binds is not known.

This sample comprised unstimulated CD8+ T cells sorted from spleen or lymph node cells, obtained before intestinal transplant. The V call is TRBV28, the J call TRBJ1-5; D gene ambiguous. The receptor's source is a human donor who received an intestinal transplant. The CDR3 nucleotides are TGTGCCAGTTCCCCCGGCGGCCTCTGGGATCAGCCCCAGCATTTT. Residues: CASSPGGLWDQPQHF.